Below, one T cell receptor (beta chain) is given with its context. The antigen remains undetermined. The unexposed donors gave CD4+ T cells in about 2011-2019, prior to COVID-19. Isolation of CD4+ T cells took place after roughly nine days in culture. The data stem from a study of CD4 T cells in relation to SARS-CoV-2 and coronaviruses. Background on the study: TCR beta CDR3s were sequenced after roughly nine-day antigen culture of PBMCs. Study results and caveats: Compared with monoreactive clones, crossreactive clones showed significantly weaker SARS-CoV-2 expansion.

The CDR3 is made up of 13 amino acids. V was cut by 6 bases and J by 10 bases, with 16 bases left in between. Using immunoSEQ multiplex PCR, the repertoire was profiled, and TCRdb retains in-frame clones only, with some absent. The sample has 19,000 or so clones; almost 80% are singletons. This TCR came from a human donor in good health. Sequencing input: CD4+ T cells from PBMCs, cultured in vitro. The chain is built from TRBV12-3 or TRBV12-4 and TRBJ2-1; tentative D call: TRBD1 (6 bases). The CDR3 nucleotides read TGTGCCAGCAGCCGTAGACAGGCAACAGAGCAGTTCTTC. This translates into CASSRRQATEQFF.